This is a list of T cell receptor beta chains from one sample in a study of cytomegalovirus exposure and HLA in healthy donors. Only in-frame clones appear in the TCRdb table, and some are missing; sequencing was by immunoSEQ multiplex PCR. Among about 160,000 clones listed, about 88% were seen once. Specimen: PBMCs. These TCRs come from a man between 18 and 35 years old in good health and CMV-seropositive. Each CDR3 is given with its conserved first and last residue. Only some rows state a clone size, as once, few, many or a class for expanded clones.

>TRBJ2-3|TRBV29-1|NA
CSVAPSRLGDTQYF
>TRBJ1-1|TRBV6-5|NA
CASSYSGSSNTEAFF
>TRBJ2-3|TRBV2|NA
CASSSSTDTQYF
>TRBJ1-1|TRBV4-1|NA
CASSQEALTGNTEAFF
>TRBJ2-1|TRBV10-3|NA
CAISEQGPPEQFF
>TRBJ2-7|TRBV5-4|NA
CASSLGGGEQYF
>TRBJ1-1|TRBV9|NA
CASSAGQSVSTEAFF
>TRBJ2-2|TRBV5-6|NA
CASSRGRAPDTGELFF
>TRBJ1-5|TRBV19|NA
CASSIRGLGVNQPQHF
>TRBJ2-7|TRBV9|once
CASSPGGQRWEQYF
>TRBJ1-4|TRBV7-9|NA
CASSVGQGTATNEKLFF
>TRBJ1-2|TRBV10-3|NA
CAISELAQDLGYTF
>TRBJ1-2|TRBV4-1|NA
CASSPRGTGGSSYGYTF
>TRBJ1-2|TRBV14|NA
CASRRPQGRSNYGYTF
>TRBJ2-3|TRBV15|NA
CATSTRHYPGTSGGAGTDTQYF
>TRBJ1-1|TRBV11-2|NA
CASSLNLQGVPHTEAFF